Listed here is a single T cell receptor beta chain. Its antigen is not yet known. Within one base of it there is no much larger clone, and no base qualities were kept. The source of the sample is a study of blood T cell repertoires in COVID-19 (dated by TCRdb to 2020 to 2022). Broadly, across the study: Samples from collaborators originated in the United States, Italy and Spain and spanned both the acute and convalescent phases of COVID-19. Deeply sampled blood TCRbeta repertoires from subjects exposed to, actively infected with, or recovered from COVID-19 were included in the dataset. Samples came from the ongoing ImmuneRACE study (first 160 participants) plus 1,254 subjects from 6 global collaborators. The sample metadata nearly always contained a de-identified subject ID, COVID-19 status, age in years and sex. The prospective study material was composed of cDNA or gDNA derived from T cells, B-cell-depleted T cells, or PBMCs. HLA class I and class II types, where available, came from metadata supplied by the sample provider rather than from assay-based typing. The repertoires were made available in a free public database intended to serve as a resource for research on the immune response to SARS-CoV-2.

The immunoSEQ Assay, a bias-controlled multiplex PCR, was used to amplify TCRbeta CDR3 regions from genomic DNA. The original methods were these. Nucleated cell counts per sample were estimated from amplification of reference gene primers within the assay. To quantify the absolute abundance of each unique TCRbeta CDR3 rearrangement, sequence reads were collapsed and filtered. For each sample, productive Simpson clonality was calculated as the square root of Simpson's diversity index over productive rearrangements. TCRdb took this table from immuneACCESS and kept in-frame rearrangements with V and J called. Such tables lack part of the clones; where checked against another copy, unresolved V genes explain under half of the gap, and the rest is unexplained. V, J and clone size were drawn from that table, and D and trimming were deduced from the DNA. This sample comprises some 200,000 clones, around 84% of them detected only once. The leading ten clones occupy 2.9% of the sample.

Another Seattle source contributed samples from volunteer blood donors who had recovered from COVID-19. Whole blood was collected in K2EDTA tubes by collaborating institutions according to the institutions' own protocols. For TCRbeta analysis, collaborators shipped samples in one of three forms: frozen whole blood, isolated PBMCs, or DNA extracted from either of those sample types. On the study overall, not on this receptor specifically: Clinical and demographic metadata were provided uncurated, with the amount varying by source and participant.

CDR1 and CDR2 were assigned from the germline V gene as SNHLY and FYNNEI. V loses 3 bases, J loses 8 bases, and the germline ends lie 16 bases apart. The CDR3 spans 14 residues, from the cysteine through the phenylalanine. The entry retains the CDR3 DNA only, 42 bases that are in frame from base 1. The chain is encoded by TRBV2 joined to TRBJ1-2, with no confident D gene call. The material sequenced was peripheral blood. The TCR comes from a man aged 45-60 years who had recovered from COVID-19. The CDR3 is CASSDVRGIGGYTF. The sequence in DNA is TGTGCCAGCAGTGATGTGAGAGGGATTGGAGGCTACACCTTC.